The 4 T cell receptor beta chains below all came from one sample that was sequenced in a study of blood T cell repertoires in COVID-19. Sequenced by immunoSEQ multiplex PCR; TCRdb stores in-frame clones only, minus some. Of around 110,000 clones in the sample, approximately 80% were seen once. Sequenced sample: peripheral blood. These receptors were obtained from a man in his 70s with active or convalescent COVID-19.

V is TRBV6-5 and J is TRBJ1-2; D possibly corresponds to TRBD1 (6 bases). V shed 6 bases and J shed 8 bases, with 13 bases lying between them. The germline CDR1 and CDR2 sequences are MNHEY and SVGAGI. The CDR3 contains 12 residues. In DNA form, the CDR3 reads TGTGCCAGCAGCGATACAGGGCAAGGCTACACCTTC. It encodes CASSDTGQGYTF.

This clone is a singleton in its sample. The chain carries TRBV11-3 and TRBJ2-3, with D hard to call. The V gene lost 4 bases and the J gene lost 5 bases, with 4 bases spanning the gap. CDR3 length: 11 residues. In germline, CDR1 is SGHNT, CDR2 YENEEA. CDR3 sequence (DNA): TGTGCCAGCAGCTCGAGAGATACGCAGTATTTT. Translation: CASSSRDTQYF.

The chain carries TRBV19 and TRBJ1-5; possibly TRBD1 for D (5 bases). CDR1 and CDR2 from the germline V gene are LNHDA and SQIVND (reference sequence). V was trimmed by 0 bases and J by 2 bases, leaving 8 bases between them. The CDR3 is made up of 15 amino acids. The CDR3 here is CASSIDRAGNQPQHF. The CDR3 DNA reads as TGTGCCAGTAGTATAGACAGGGCCGGCAATCAGCCCCAGCATTTT.

The rearrangement uses TRBV14 and TRBJ2-2; 8 nucleotides line up with TRBD1. The CDR3 length is 16 residues. J was trimmed by 0 bases and V by 4 bases; bases with no gene match: 4. Germline CDR1 SGHDN, CDR2 FVKESK. The CDR3: CASSPWTGTNTGELFF. The CDR3 nucleotides are TGTGCCAGCAGCCCGTGGACAGGGACGAACACCGGGGAGCTGTTTTTT.